This passage covers 23 T cell receptor beta chains from one sample sequenced in a study of OX40 agonist ivuxolimab in advanced cancers. Sequenced by immunoSEQ multiplex PCR; TCRdb stores in-frame clones only, minus some. The repertoire has tens of thousands of clones, 70% to 90% of them found once; the top ten carry about 4%. The source was CD4+ or CD8+ T cells sorted from blood, collected in a trial of the OX40 agonist ivuxolimab. Every receptor here comes from an adult with an advanced solid tumor such as melanoma, head and neck, liver or kidney cancer.

The CDR3 reads CASRIDSYNEQFF. In DNA form, the CDR3 reads TGTGCCAGCAGAATCGACAGTTACAATGAGCAGTTCTTC. The chain links TRBV27 to TRBJ2-1, with D tentatively TRBD1 (5 bases). Germline lookup yields CDR1 MNHEY and CDR2 SMNVEV (reference sequence). The CDR3 runs to 13 residues. Trimming stripped 6 bases from V and 4 bases from J, with 10 bases between.

The V gene is TRBV9, the J gene TRBJ1-6; D uncertain. Germline CDR1 SGDLS, CDR2 YYNGEE. The CDR3 loop spans 14 amino acids. Trimming removed 0 bases from V and 5 bases from J, with 6 bases in between. The CDR3 DNA sequence: TGTGCCAGCAGCGTAGCAGGAGATAATTCACCCCTCCACTTT. Translated: CASSVAGDNSPLHF.

This sequence joins TRBV6-1 and TRBJ2-7, with 7 nucleotides matching TRBD1. With 10 bases clipped from V and 4 bases from J, the junction kept 7 bases outside the gene matches. In germline, CDR1 is MNHNS, CDR2 SASEGT. The CDR3 extends over 12 amino acids. The CDR3 loop is CATRKGAYEQYF. The CDR3 region has the DNA TGTGCCACCCGCAAGGGGGCGTACGAGCAGTACTTC.

The chain carries TRBV5-5 and TRBJ2-7, with TRBD1 as a possible D gene (6 bases). The CDR3 consists of 13 residues. Trimming cost V 0 bases and J 3 bases, with 7 bases left between them. Germline V CDR1 and CDR2: SGHKS, YYEKEE (reference sequence). Written as DNA, the CDR3 is TGTGCCAGCAGCTTGGCACAGGGCTACGAGCAGTACTTC. It yields the protein CASSLAQGYEQYF. Filled out from reference TRBV5-5 and TRBJ2-7, the complete variable domain reads DAGVTQSPTHLIKTRGQQVTLRCSPISGHKSVSWYQQVLGQGPQFIFQYYEKEERGRGNFPDRFSARQFPNYSSELNVNALLLGDSALYLCASSLAQGYEQYFGPGTRLTVT.

The chain couples TRBV28 to TRBJ1-4; a possible D gene is TRBD1 (6 bases). Germline CDR1 is MDHEN and CDR2 is SYDVKM. V was pared by 2 bases and J by 5 bases, with 12 bases between. CDR3 size: 15 residues. The CDR3 region is CASSLGGGANEKLFF. CDR3 sequence (DNA): TGTGCCAGCAGTTTAGGGGGGGGCGCGAATGAAAAACTGTTTTTT.

The V call is TRBV10-2, the J call TRBJ2-7; TRBD1 might be the D (6 bases). Deletions cut 0 bases from V and 1 base from J, with 10 bases between. The V gene's germline CDR1 is WSHSY and CDR2 SAAADI. This CDR3 has 15 residues. The CDR3 DNA reads as TGCGCCAGCAGTGAGTCCAGGGGTATTTCCTACGAGCAGTACTTC. Translating gives CASSESRGISYEQYF.

The V call is TRBV7-9, the J call TRBJ1-3; D is ambiguous. V dropped 5 bases and J dropped 10 bases, with 6 bases sitting between them. CDR3 length equals 10 residues. CDR1 and CDR2 from the germline V gene are SEHNR and FQNEAQ (reference sequence). Here the CDR3 DNA reads TGTGCCAGCAGCGCCCCGACCATATATTTT. This codes for CASSAPTIYF.

The V call is TRBV7-2, the J call TRBJ2-7, with 9 bases fitting TRBD1. V lost 3 bases and J lost 6; bases outside the gene matches: 9. Germline CDR1 is SGHTA and CDR2 is FQGNSA. The CDR3 is 15 amino acids. The CDR3 DNA sequence: TGTGCCAGCAGCTTCCGCGGGACAGGGTTGGGCGAGCAGTACTTC. Translation gives CASSFRGTGLGEQYF.

This chain uses TRBV7-6 with TRBJ2-7; 7 nucleotides line up with TRBD1. The CDR3 contains 14 residues. Unmatched junction bases numbered 6, after V lost 5 bases and J lost 2 bases. The V gene's germline CDR1 is SGHVS and CDR2 FNYEAQ. The CDR3 is CASSAPGQPYEQYF. CDR3 nucleotide sequence: TGTGCCAGCAGCGCGCCGGGACAGCCCTACGAGCAGTACTTC.

The chain has TRBV5-6 and TRBJ2-7; D possibly corresponds to TRBD1 (6 bases). The V and J ends lost 4 bases and 5 bases respectively, with 19 bases between them. CDR1 SGHDT and CDR2 YYEEEE come from the germline V gene. The CDR3 runs to 15 residues. For the CDR3, the DNA is TGTGCCAGCAGCACGGACAGTTTACTAGAGAACGAGCAGTACTTC. This translates into CASSTDSLLENEQYF.

The J gene is TRBJ1-2, the V gene TRBV5-1, with TRBD1 matching over 8 bases. Per the germline V gene, CDR1 is SGHRS and CDR2 is YFSETQ. The CDR3 consists of 16 residues. Trimming removed 4 bases from V and 2 bases from J; junction bases left unmatched: 10. CDR3 nucleotide sequence: TGCGCCAGCAGCGAGGGGACAGGCGTTTCCAACTATGGCTACACCTTC. Its translation is CASSEGTGVSNYGYTF.

CDR3 nucleotides: TGTGCCAGCAGTTTTTCGCGGGGTAATGAGCAGTTCTTC. Translating it yields CASSFSRGNEQFF. The chain uses TRBV27 and TRBJ2-1; a weak D match, TRBD2 (6 bases). V was pared by 3 bases and J by 7 bases, with 10 bases between. The CDR3 contains 13 residues. From germline, CDR1 is MNHEY and CDR2 SMNVEV (reference sequence).

The V call is TRBV18, the J call TRBJ2-5; 9 bases line up with TRBD1. The CDR3 is 14 residues long. Losses at the gene ends were 3 bases for V and 4 bases for J; bases not matched to a gene: 3. Germline V gene sequence: CDR1 KGHSH, CDR2 LQKENI. This CDR3 reads CASSPGQGGETQYF. CDR3 coding DNA: TGTGCCAGCTCACCGGGACAGGGCGGAGAGACCCAGTACTTC.

The V gene is TRBV9, the J gene TRBJ2-7, with TRBD2 as a possible D gene (6 bases). There are 14 residues in the CDR3. V dropped 0 bases and J dropped 6 bases, with 13 bases sitting between them. CDR1 is SGDLS and CDR2 is YYNGEE in the germline V gene. In DNA form, the CDR3 reads TGTGCCAGCAGCGTAGGGCATCAGGGACTCGAGCAGTACTTC. This codes for CASSVGHQGLEQYF.

This clone was found once. The V call is TRBV4-1, the J call TRBJ1-5; D is undetermined. There are 15 residues in the CDR3. The V end lost 4 bases, the J end lost 8 bases, and 18 bases lay between the germline ends. The germline V gene encodes CDR1 MGHRA and CDR2 YSYEKL. Here the CDR3 reads CASSRRAWRGEPQHF. As DNA, the CDR3 is TGCGCCAGCAGCCGAAGGGCCTGGCGCGGTGAGCCCCAGCATTTT.

This clone was seen only once. The chain recombines TRBV7-8 with TRBJ2-6, with no clear D. CDR3 size: 13 residues. CDR1 and CDR2 (germline): SGHVS, FQNEAQ. The V end was cut by 2 bases, the J end by 3 bases, with 2 bases between. CDR3 amino acids: CASSLRGANVLTF. The CDR3 coding sequence is TGTGCCAGCAGCTTACGTGGGGCCAACGTCCTGACTTTC.

This chain uses TRBV21-1 with TRBJ1-1; the D call of TRBD1 is as the table states it, not checked on the DNA. TRBV21-1 is a pseudogene. The CDR3 is made up of 17 amino acids. CDR3 sequence reads: CASSKVGPGGRDTEAFF. Written as DNA, the CDR3 is TGTGCCAGCAGCAAAGTTGGGCCAGGGGGACGCGACACTGAAGCTTTCTTT.

This chain links TRBV28 with TRBJ1-1; D remains ambiguous. The CDR3 length is 14 residues. The germline CDR1 and CDR2 sequences are MDHEN and SYDVKM. Deletions cut 6 bases from V and 6 bases from J, with 17 bases between. The CDR3 region is CASSRPLGNSEAFF. DNA of the CDR3: TGTGCCAGCAGCCGCCCACTGGGGAATTCTGAAGCTTTCTTT.

This chain joins TRBV18 and TRBJ2-2; no reliable D call. Trimming took off 3 bases at V and 3 bases at J, with 11 bases between the two ends. There are 15 residues in the CDR3. The V gene's germline CDR1 is KGHSH and CDR2 LQKENI. This CDR3 reads CASSPPGVYTGELFF. DNA for the CDR3: TGTGCCAGCTCACCCCCCGGAGTTTACACCGGGGAGCTGTTTTTT.

The gene calls are TRBV18 and TRBJ2-3; D gene uncertain. Germline CDR1 KGHSH, CDR2 LQKENI. Trimming pared 1 base from V and 6 bases from J, leaving 8 bases between. The CDR3 has 13 residues. In DNA, the CDR3 is TGTGCCAGCTCACCACTCGAAGGTGATACGCAGTATTTT. This encodes CASSPLEGDTQYF.

The V call is TRBV27, the J call TRBJ2-7; D is possibly TRBD1 (6 bases). The CDR3 runs to 13 residues. CDR1 and CDR2 (germline): MNHEY, SMNVEV (reference sequence). The V end lost 6 bases, the J end lost 3 bases, and 12 bases lay between the germline ends. CDR3 bases: TGTGCCAGCAGACCTGGACAGTTCTACGAGCAGTACTTC. It is translated as CASRPGQFYEQYF.

The genes are TRBV7-3 and TRBJ2-2, with TRBD2 matching over 7 bases. The CDR3 contains 16 residues. The trim removed 2 bases at V and 7 bases at J, leaving 10 bases unmatched. The germline V gene has CDR1 SGHTA and CDR2 FQGTGA. CDR3 residues: CASSLASGYTGGELFF. CDR3 coding DNA: TGTGCCAGCAGCTTAGCTAGCGGATACACTGGCGGGGAGCTGTTTTTT.

The rearrangement joins TRBV7-8 to TRBJ2-3; the D is unclear. Germline V gene data show CDR1 as SGHVS and CDR2 as FQNEAQ. The CDR3 extends over 13 amino acids. The V end lost 4 bases, the J end lost 6 bases, and 11 bases lay between the germline ends. CDR3 DNA sequence: TGTGCCAGCAGCTCAAGAGAGGCCGATACGCAGTATTTT. It encodes CASSSREADTQYF. Using reference TRBV7-8 and TRBJ2-3 for the parts outside the CDR3, the full variable domain is GAGVSQSPRYKVAKRGQDVALRCDPISGHVSLFWYQQALGQGPEFLTYFQNEAQLDKSGLPSDRFFAERPEGSVSTLKIQRTQQEDSAVYLCASSSREADTQYFGPGTRLTVL.